Each of the 18 T cell receptor beta chains below was sequenced from the same sample in a study of blood T cell repertoires in COVID-19. Profiled with immunoSEQ multiplex PCR; TCRdb holds only in-frame clones, not every one. The table lists roughly 300,000 clones, about 90% of them singletons. The sequenced sample consisted of PBMCs or T cells enriched from blood (not recorded which). These receptors came from a woman aged 25 to 39 who had recovered from COVID-19.

To note about this clone: The identical CDR3 is also encoded by other nucleotide sequences in the sample. This rearrangement joins TRBV19 to TRBJ1-2; D is uncertain. Germline loops: CDR1 LNHDA, CDR2 SQIVND (reference sequence). Trimming pared 3 bases from V and 4 bases from J, leaving 9 bases between. The CDR3 consists of 13 residues. CDR3 DNA sequence: TGTGCCAGTAGTATTTCACTGAGCTATGGCTACACCTTC. It specifies CASSISLSYGYTF.

V and J are TRBV5-1 and TRBJ2-3, with 8 bases fitting TRBD1. Germline V gene data show CDR1 as SGHRS and CDR2 as YFSETQ. This CDR3 has 14 amino acids. The trim removed 4 bases at V and 4 bases at J, leaving 5 bases unmatched. CDR3 bases: TGCGCCAGCAGCGACCCACAGGGGGCAGATACGCAGTATTTT. It codes for CASSDPQGADTQYF.

The J gene is TRBJ2-1, the V gene TRBV19; 7 nucleotides line up with TRBD1. This CDR3 contains 15 residues. V dropped 8 bases and J dropped 3; count of bases not matched to a gene: 10. Germline assignment: CDR1 LNHDA and CDR2 SQIVND (reference sequence). CDR3 DNA: TGTGCCAGTTCATCAACAGGGGTTGGCTACAATGAGCAGTTCTTC. The encoded protein is CASSSTGVGYNEQFF.

As to this clone: Other nucleotide sequences from this sample produce the same CDR3. CDR3 loop: CASSLERGGREQFF. The CDR3 DNA follows: TGTGCCAGCAGCTTAGAGCGGGGGGGCCGTGAGCAGTTCTTC. The J gene is TRBJ2-1, the V gene TRBV7-9, with 10 bases aligning to TRBD2. After removal of 1 base from V and 9 bases from J, the junction contained 3 bases not matched to a gene. The CDR3 consists of 14 residues. Germline V gene lookup returns CDR1 SEHNR and CDR2 FQNEAQ (reference sequence).

The chain combines TRBV27 with TRBJ2-1; 10 positions agree with TRBD1. Germline values: CDR1 MNHEY, CDR2 SMNVEV (reference sequence). CDR3 size: 14 residues. Trimming removed 5 bases from V and 4 bases from J; junction bases left unmatched: 2. CDR3 DNA: TGTGCCAGCAGTAGGGACAGGGGTTACAATGAGCAGTTCTTC. Encoded protein: CASSRDRGYNEQFF.

This chain uses TRBV2 with TRBJ2-7, with a possible D match to TRBD1 (6 bases). V gave up 7 bases and J gave up 3 bases, with 19 bases separating them. The germline V gene has CDR1 SNHLY and CDR2 FYNNEI. The CDR3 spans 15 residues. Written as DNA, the CDR3 is TGTGCCAGCACCCTCCTAGGGACAATCAGCTACGAGCAGTACTTC. The encoded protein is CASTLLGTISYEQYF.

The genes are TRBV7-8 and TRBJ2-7; 8 bases match TRBD1. The CDR3 covers 12 residues. V was clipped by 5 bases and J by 4 bases; unmatched bases: 1. Germline lookup yields CDR1 SGHVS and CDR2 FQNEAQ. The DNA for the CDR3 is TGTGCCAGCAGCCGGACAGGGTACGAGCAGTACTTC. This encodes CASSRTGYEQYF.

The chain carries TRBV9 and TRBJ1-2; D call uncertain. Germline assignment: CDR1 SGDLS and CDR2 YYNGEE. V was cut by 0 bases and J by 0 bases, with 9 bases left in between. This CDR3 contains 15 residues. CDR3 coding DNA: TGTGCCAGCAGCGTAGCGGGAGGAGCTAACTATGGCTACACCTTC. Residues: CASSVAGGANYGYTF.

Only one count was recorded for this clone. The chain couples TRBV6-5 to TRBJ1-6; D not certain. CDR3 length: 16 residues. V was shortened by 4 bases and J by 9 bases, with 19 bases between the two germline ends. Germline CDR1 is MNHEY and CDR2 is SVGAGI. CDR3 DNA sequence: TGTGCCAGCAGTTTCGACGGCCCGTTCCCGGGTTCACCCCTCCACTTT. Its translation: CASSFDGPFPGSPLHF.

This chain links TRBV5-1 with TRBJ1-1, with 11 bases that match TRBD1. The junction had 3 bases not matched to a gene; V was cut back by 4 bases and J by 4 bases. The CDR3 has 14 amino acids. CDR1 is SGHRS and CDR2 is YFSETQ in the germline V gene. CDR3 amino acids: CASSQGQGGTEAFF. CDR3 sequence (DNA): TGCGCCAGCAGCCAGGGACAGGGGGGCACTGAAGCTTTCTTT.

The V call is TRBV28, the J call TRBJ1-5, with TRBD1 as a possible D gene (5 bases). The CDR3 consists of 13 residues. V was cut by 8 bases and J by 2 bases, with 10 bases left in between. CDR1 is MDHEN, CDR2 SYDVKM, per germline. The CDR3 nucleotides are TGTGCCAGCCTCGGCAGGGGCAATCAGCCCCAGCATTTT. Protein product: CASLGRGNQPQHF.

As DNA, the CDR3 is TGCGCCAGCAGCTTGACAGATACGATGGAGACCCAGTACTTC. It translates to CASSLTDTMETQYF. The rearrangement joins TRBV5-1 to TRBJ2-5; no firm D call. The CDR3 has 14 residues. V was cut by 1 base and J by 5 bases, with 12 bases left in between. Germline-derived CDR1 and CDR2 are SGHRS and YFSETQ.

In its sample, this clone was seen once. The gene calls are TRBV29-1 and TRBJ1-2; D may be TRBD1 (6 bases). The CDR3 has 15 residues. Trimming took 1 base from V and 0 from J, leaving 12 bases between them. Per germline, CDR1 SQVTM and CDR2 ANQGSEA. The CDR3 coding sequence is TGCAGCGTTGAAGGCCGGGACATTTCTAACTATGGCTACACCTTC. This gives the protein CSVEGRDISNYGYTF.

The chain combines TRBV7-2 with TRBJ2-5; D is unclear. The CDR3 loop spans 15 amino acids. V lost 3 bases and J 3 bases, leaving 14 bases between the germline ends. Germline CDR1 and CDR2: SGHTA and FQGNSA. CDR3 DNA sequence: TGTGCCAGCAGCTTTAATCGCGGCAGTAAAGAGACCCAGTACTTC. Its protein is CASSFNRGSKETQYF.

The rearrangement uses TRBV6-5 and TRBJ2-3, with a weak D call TRBD2 (6 bases). The germline gives CDR1 MNHEY, CDR2 SVGAGI. The CDR3 is 13 amino acids. V shed 6 bases and J shed 6 bases, with 13 bases lying between them. Here the CDR3 reads CASRNWRADTQYF. The CDR3 region has the DNA TGTGCCAGCAGGAATTGGAGGGCGGATACGCAGTATTTT.

The CDR3 spells CASSSIGGDTGRETQYF. The CDR3 DNA reads as TGTGCCAGCAGCTCGATAGGGGGCGATACGGGAAGAGAGACCCAGTACTTC. The chain uses TRBV5-4 and TRBJ2-5; 7 bases are shared with TRBD1. With 3 bases clipped from V and 4 bases from J, the junction kept 15 bases outside the gene matches. The germline CDR1 and CDR2 sequences are SGHNT and YYREEE (reference sequence). This CDR3 has 17 residues.

CDR3 in amino acids: CASSGSLSATEAFF. The CDR3, as DNA: TGTGCCAGCAGCGGGAGCCTCTCCGCGACTGAAGCTTTCTTT. V is TRBV7-2 and J is TRBJ1-1; the D is unclear. V dropped 5 bases and J dropped 5 bases, with 15 bases sitting between them. Germline V gene data show CDR1 as SGHTA and CDR2 as FQGNSA. The CDR3 length is 14 residues.

This clone was observed a few times. The V and J genes are TRBV28 and TRBJ1-2, with 7 bases aligning to TRBD1. CDR3 size: 13 residues. The J segment lost 8 bases and the V segment lost 6 bases, leaving 9 bases of the junction unmatched. Germline values: CDR1 MDHEN, CDR2 SYDVKM. Here the CDR3 reads CASSLGQHLGYTF. DNA of the CDR3: TGTGCCAGCAGCCTGGGACAGCACCTAGGCTACACCTTC.